Described below is a single T cell receptor (beta chain) sequence and its context. Its antigen is not identified. Libraries were prepared by immunoSEQ multiplex PCR; TCRdb keeps only in-frame clonotypes and omits some of them. The repertoire holds nearly 200,000 clones, 84% seen once, with roughly 13% in the top ten. The donors were members of the validation cohort comprising approximately 120 subjects, separate from the roughly 600-subject first cohort. This CDR3 contains 16 residues. Germline-derived CDR1 and CDR2 are SGHRS and YFSETQ. Trimming took off 0 bases at V and 0 bases at J, with 10 bases between the two ends. The record originates from a study of cytomegalovirus exposure and HLA in healthy donors. Study-level findings and limits: 164 TCR beta chains were listed as cytomegalovirus-associated. Specificity for CMV antigens was confirmed in vitro for a few of the CMV-associated chains.

The receptor was isolated from a woman in her 30s in good health and CMV-seropositive. Material: PBMCs. This sequence joins TRBV5-1 and TRBJ1-5, with D tentatively TRBD1 (5 bases). The CDR3 coding sequence is TGCGCCAGCAGCTTGGGGCCGACAGATAGCAATCAGCCCCAGCATTTT. Its translation is CASSLGPTDSNQPQHF.